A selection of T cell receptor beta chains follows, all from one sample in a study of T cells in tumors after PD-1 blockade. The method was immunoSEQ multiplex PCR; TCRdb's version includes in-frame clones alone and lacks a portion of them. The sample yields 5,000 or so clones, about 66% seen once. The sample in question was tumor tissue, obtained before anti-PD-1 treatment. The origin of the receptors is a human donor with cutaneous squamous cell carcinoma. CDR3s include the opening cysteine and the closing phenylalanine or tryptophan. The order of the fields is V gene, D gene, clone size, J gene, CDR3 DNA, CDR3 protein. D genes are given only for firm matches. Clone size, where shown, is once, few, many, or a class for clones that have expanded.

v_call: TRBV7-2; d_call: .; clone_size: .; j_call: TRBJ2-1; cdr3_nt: TGTGCCAGCAGCTTAGCTGTGTCCTCCTACAATGAGCAGTTCTTC; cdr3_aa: CASSLAVSSYNEQFF
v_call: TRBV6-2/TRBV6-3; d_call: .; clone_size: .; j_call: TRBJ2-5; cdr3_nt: TGTGCCAGCAGTTACGAGGCCAGGGAGGTTGAGACCCAGTACTTC; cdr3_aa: CASSYEAREVETQYF
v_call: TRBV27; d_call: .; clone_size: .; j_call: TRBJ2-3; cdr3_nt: TGTGCCAGCAGTCTCACTAGCACAGATACGCAGTATTTT; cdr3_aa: CASSLTSTDTQYF
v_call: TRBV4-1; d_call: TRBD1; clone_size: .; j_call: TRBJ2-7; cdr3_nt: TGCGCCAGCAGCCAACCTTTATTGGGACAGGGAACCTACGAGCAGTACTTC; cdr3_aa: CASSQPLLGQGTYEQYF
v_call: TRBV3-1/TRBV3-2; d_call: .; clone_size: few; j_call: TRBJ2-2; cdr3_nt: TGTGCCAGCAATTACGGGGGCGCGAACACCGGGGAGCTGTTTTTT; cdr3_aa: CASNYGGANTGELFF
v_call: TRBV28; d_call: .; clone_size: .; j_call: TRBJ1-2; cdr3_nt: TGTGCCAGCAGTTTGTCGATTAACTATGGCTACACCTTC; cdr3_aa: CASSLSINYGYTF
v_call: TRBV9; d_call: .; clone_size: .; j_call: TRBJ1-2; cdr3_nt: TGTGCCAGCAGCGTCCAGGGAGGTAGCTATGGCTACACCTTC; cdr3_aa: CASSVQGGSYGYTF
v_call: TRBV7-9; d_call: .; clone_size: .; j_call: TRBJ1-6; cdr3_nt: TGTGCCAGCAGCCCCCCTGCCTATAATTCACCCCTCCACTTT; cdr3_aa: CASSPPAYNSPLHF
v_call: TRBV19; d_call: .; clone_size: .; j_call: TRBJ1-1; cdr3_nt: TGTGCCAGTAGTATATCAGGGCCGCGGACTGAAGCTTTCTTT; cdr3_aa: CASSISGPRTEAFF
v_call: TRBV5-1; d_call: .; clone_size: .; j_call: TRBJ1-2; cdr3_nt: TGCGCCAGCAGCTGGGAGACAGGAACCCATGGCTACACCTTC; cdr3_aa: CASSWETGTHGYTF
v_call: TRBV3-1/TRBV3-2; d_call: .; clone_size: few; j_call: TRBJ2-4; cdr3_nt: TGTGCCAGCAGCCAAGATGAAAACATTCAGTACTTC; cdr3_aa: CASSQDENIQYF
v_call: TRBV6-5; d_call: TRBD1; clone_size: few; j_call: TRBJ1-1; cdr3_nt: TGTGCCAGCAGTTCACCTCAGGGGGCTAACGAAGCTTTCTTT; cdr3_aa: CASSSPQGANEAFF
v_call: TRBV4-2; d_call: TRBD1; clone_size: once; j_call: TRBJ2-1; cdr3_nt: TGTGCCAGCAGCCAACAAGGGAGGACAGGGAACAATGAGCAGTTCTTC; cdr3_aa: CASSQQGRTGNNEQFF
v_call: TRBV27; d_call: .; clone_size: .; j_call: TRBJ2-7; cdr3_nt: TGTGCCAGCAGGGATGACAGAGCCATCACTCGGAAGGAGCAGTACTTC; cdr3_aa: CASRDDRAITRKEQYF
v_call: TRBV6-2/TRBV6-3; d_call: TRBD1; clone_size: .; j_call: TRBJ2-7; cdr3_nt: TGTGCCAGCAGCGGACAGGGTGCGGGCGAGCAGTACTTC; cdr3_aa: CASSGQGAGEQYF
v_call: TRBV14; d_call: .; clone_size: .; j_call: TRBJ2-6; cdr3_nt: TGTGCCAGCAGCCAAGATTTTACAGGGAGTCTCCCTGGGGCCAACGTCCTGACTTTC; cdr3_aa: CASSQDFTGSLPGANVLTF
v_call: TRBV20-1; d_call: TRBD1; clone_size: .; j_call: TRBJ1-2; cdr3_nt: TGCAGTGCTAGTCTCCTCGGTCAGGGGGCGCATGGCTACACCTTC; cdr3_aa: CSASLLGQGAHGYTF
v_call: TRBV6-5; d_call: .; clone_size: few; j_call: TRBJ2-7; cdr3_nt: TGTGCCAGCAGAACCTACGGGACGCCTACCTACGAGCAGTACTTC; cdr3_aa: CASRTYGTPTYEQYF
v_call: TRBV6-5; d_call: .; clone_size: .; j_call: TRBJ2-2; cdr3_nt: TGTGCCAGCTGGATGGGCGGGGAGCTGTTTTTT; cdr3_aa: CASWMGGELFF
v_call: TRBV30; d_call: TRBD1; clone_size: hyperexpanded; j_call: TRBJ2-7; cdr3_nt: TGTGCCTGGAATGGTAGACAGGGTATGTACTTC; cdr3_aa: CAWNGRQGMYF
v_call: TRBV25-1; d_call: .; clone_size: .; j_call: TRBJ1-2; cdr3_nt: TGTGCCAGCAGTGACCCACAGGCGCTGGTCTATGGCTACACCTTC; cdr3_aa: CASSDPQALVYGYTF
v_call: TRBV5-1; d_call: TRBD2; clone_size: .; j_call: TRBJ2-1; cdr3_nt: TGCGCCAGCAGCTTGAGTCGCCCTTTCGGGACTAGCGGGGGATATGAGCAGTTCTTC; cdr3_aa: CASSLSRPFGTSGGYEQFF
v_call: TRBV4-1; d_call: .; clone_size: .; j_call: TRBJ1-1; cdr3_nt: TGCGCCAGCAGCCAAGAGGCAGTCACTCCCGAAGCTTTCTTT; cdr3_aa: CASSQEAVTPEAFF
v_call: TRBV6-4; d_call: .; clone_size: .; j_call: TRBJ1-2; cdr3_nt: TGTGCCAGCAGCAGGGGCGTTTTTATTGATGGCTACACCTTC; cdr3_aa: CASSRGVFIDGYTF
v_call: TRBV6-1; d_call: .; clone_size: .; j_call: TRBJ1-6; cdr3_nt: TGTGCCAGCAGTGAAGCGCCAGGACAGCATTCACCCCTCCACTTT; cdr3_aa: CASSEAPGQHSPLHF
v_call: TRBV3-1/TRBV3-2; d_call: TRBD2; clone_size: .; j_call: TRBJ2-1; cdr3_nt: TGTGCCAGCAGTCCCCAGAGCGGGGGGGGATACAATGAGCAGTTCTTC; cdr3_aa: CASSPQSGGGYNEQFF
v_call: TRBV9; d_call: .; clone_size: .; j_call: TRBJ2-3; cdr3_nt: TGTGCCAGCAGCGTAGGGAGTTACACAGATACGCAGTATTTT; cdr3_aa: CASSVGSYTDTQYF